This T cell receptor (beta chain) was sequenced for a study of T cell responses to AZD1222 COVID-19 vaccine. Broader study findings: The donors showed a predominance of white British ancestry and of females, with possible underestimation of clonal diversity.

The CDR3 is 15 amino acids. CDR1 and CDR2 from the germline V gene are SGHTA and FQGNSA. Germline trimming cut 3 bases from V and 8 bases from J; bases unmatched to any gene: 8. Profiling relied on immunoSEQ multiplex PCR, and the TCRdb table lists in-frame clones only, not all of them. The profile covers approximately 170,000 clones, with 88% appearing a single time and approximately 10% taken by the ten largest. To note about this clone: Its target is not known.

This sample comprised peripheral blood, obtained 28 days after the second AZD1222 dose. The chain joins TRBV7-2 to TRBJ1-2; 11 bases fit TRBD1. This TCR was recovered from an adult who received the AZD1222 COVID-19 vaccine. In nucleotides, the CDR3 is TGTGCCAGCAGCTTGGACAGGGGGCGAATGGGAGGCTACACCTTC. This codes for CASSLDRGRMGGYTF. The variable domain in full, completed from reference TRBV7-2 and TRBJ1-2, reads GAGVSQSPSNKVTEKGKDVELRCDPISGHTALYWYRQSLGQGLEFLIYFQGNSAPDKSGLPSDRFSAERTGGSVSTLTIQRTQQEDSAVYLCASSLDRGRMGGYTFGSGTRLTVV.